This T cell receptor beta chain stems from a study of control samples from healthy donors and cancer patients. TCRdb's table, derived via immunoSEQ multiplex PCR, lists solely in-frame clones and lacks some. The table lists 50,000 to 65,000 clones, about nine tenths of them singletons. CDR3 size: 14 residues. The germline V and J ends were trimmed by 3 bases and 1 base, with 12 bases remaining between them. The V gene's germline CDR1 is GTSNPN and CDR2 SVGIG (reference sequence). The chain uses TRBV30 and TRBJ1-1; D uncertain. The sample consisted of PBMCs. The clonotype comes from a woman between 45 and 60 years old with colorectal cancer. CDR3 sequence reads: CAWRNGLANTEAFF. DNA of the CDR3: TGTGCCTGGAGGAACGGGTTGGCGAACACTGAAGCTTTCTTT. Full variable domain (rest looked up from reference TRBV30 and TRBJ1-1): SQTIHQWPATLVQPVGSPLSLECTVEGTSNPNLYWYRQAAGRGLQLLFYSVGIGQISSEVPQNLSASRPQDRQFILSSKKLLLSDSGFYLCAWRNGLANTEAFFGQGTRLTVV.